The 10 T cell receptor beta chains presented below share a single source sample, sequenced in a study of T cell responses to AZD1222 COVID-19 vaccine. The assay was immunoSEQ multiplex PCR, and TCRdb's table has in-frame clones only and misses some. This table has fewer than 110,000 clones, approximately 90% appearing once. The specimen was peripheral blood, collected on day 0 of AZD1222 vaccination. The receptors come from an adult in good health.

This clone was found once. The chain carries TRBV5-4 and TRBJ2-1; D is unresolved. This CDR3 is 13 amino acids long. V lost 2 bases, J lost 5 bases, and 8 bases lay in between. CDR1 is SGHNT, CDR2 YYREEE, per germline (reference sequence). The CDR3 loop is CASSFSGHNEQFF. The CDR3 DNA is TGTGCCAGCAGCTTTTCAGGACACAATGAGCAGTTCTTC.

This rearrangement joins TRBV19 to TRBJ2-6, with TRBD2 as a possible D gene (6 bases). CDR3 length: 15 residues. Germline V gene lookup returns CDR1 LNHDA and CDR2 SQIVND (reference sequence). The V gene lost 2 bases and the J gene lost 2 bases, with 7 bases spanning the gap. This CDR3 reads CASSISGAGANVLTF. Here the CDR3 DNA reads TGTGCCAGTAGTATATCGGGGGCTGGGGCCAACGTCCTGACTTTC.

The chain couples TRBV7-8 to TRBJ2-2; D call uncertain. Germline V lookup: CDR1 SGHVS, CDR2 FQNEAQ. CDR3 size: 14 residues. The V gene lost 5 bases and the J gene lost 2 bases, with 9 bases spanning the gap. The chain's CDR3 is CASSQTRNTGELFF. In DNA form, the CDR3 reads TGTGCCAGCAGCCAGACAAGAAACACCGGGGAGCTGTTTTTT. Supplemented by reference TRBV7-8 and TRBJ2-2, the full variable domain reads GAGVSQSPRYKVAKRGQDVALRCDPISGHVSLFWYQQALGQGPEFLTYFQNEAQLDKSGLPSDRFFAERPEGSVSTLKIQRTQQEDSAVYLCASSQTRNTGELFFGEGSRLTVL.

This clone turned up a few times. CDR3 bases: TGCGCCAGCAGCCAAGAGTGGGGGGAGGGATACGAGCAGTACTTC. The encoded protein is CASSQEWGEGYEQYF. This sequence joins TRBV4-3 and TRBJ2-7, with 7 positions matching TRBD2. The V and J ends lost 0 bases and 4 bases, in that order; junction bases with no gene match: 6. Germline V gene data show CDR1 as LGHNA and CDR2 as YSLEER. CDR3 length equals 15 residues.

The chain recombines TRBV29-1 with TRBJ1-1; 9 bases map to TRBD1. V was pared by 6 bases and J by 3 bases, with 5 bases of the junction left unmatched. This CDR3 spans 13 amino acids. Germline values: CDR1 SQVTM, CDR2 ANQGSEA. CDR3 residues: CSVKQGAYTEAFF. CDR3 coding DNA: TGCAGCGTCAAACAGGGGGCTTACACTGAAGCTTTCTTT.

The rearrangement joins TRBV7-8 to TRBJ2-4, with TRBD1 matching 9 bases. CDR1 and CDR2 (germline): SGHVS, FQNEAQ. CDR3 length: 15 amino acids. Unmatched junction bases numbered 10, after V lost 5 bases and J lost 8 bases. CDR3 protein: CASSLSRTGVDIQYF. The CDR3 nucleotides read TGTGCCAGCAGCCTAAGCAGGACAGGGGTGGACATTCAGTACTTC.

The CDR3, as DNA: TGTGCCAGCAGCACCCAGACAGTTGACGAGCAGTACTTC. Protein product: CASSTQTVDEQYF. This chain links TRBV7-2 with TRBJ2-7, with D possibly matching TRBD1 (5 bases). V dropped 5 bases and J dropped 5 bases, with 13 bases sitting between them. In germline, CDR1 is SGHTA, CDR2 FQGNSA. The CDR3 consists of 13 residues.

V gene TRBV5-1 combines with J gene TRBJ2-1; the D is unclear. The CDR3 consists of 16 residues. The V gene lost 4 bases and the J gene lost 4 bases, with 18 bases spanning the gap. The germline V gene encodes CDR1 SGHRS and CDR2 YFSETQ. The CDR3 here is CASSSRAITSYNEQFF. CDR3 DNA: TGCGCCAGCAGCAGCCGGGCGATTACTTCTTACAATGAGCAGTTCTTC.

The rearrangement joins TRBV7-2 to TRBJ1-4, with a possible D match to TRBD1 (6 bases). The CDR3 contains 15 residues. Trimming shortened V by 4 bases and J by 7 bases, and 16 bases separated the two germline ends. Germline CDR1 is SGHTA and CDR2 is FQGNSA. The CDR3 loop is CASSSPWRGSEKLFF. CDR3 DNA: TGTGCCAGCAGCTCCCCGTGGAGGGGGAGTGAAAAACTGTTTTTT.

J is TRBJ2-7 and V is TRBV27; D might be TRBD1 or TRBD2, each matching 5 bases. Germline V CDR1 and CDR2: MNHEY, SMNVEV (reference sequence). The V end lost 5 bases, the J end lost 6 bases, and 20 bases lay between the germline ends. CDR3 size: 15 residues. The CDR3 DNA sequence: TGTGCCAGCAGTCTCGGGCAGGGACGGCAATCCGAGCAGTACTTC. This codes for CASSLGQGRQSEQYF.